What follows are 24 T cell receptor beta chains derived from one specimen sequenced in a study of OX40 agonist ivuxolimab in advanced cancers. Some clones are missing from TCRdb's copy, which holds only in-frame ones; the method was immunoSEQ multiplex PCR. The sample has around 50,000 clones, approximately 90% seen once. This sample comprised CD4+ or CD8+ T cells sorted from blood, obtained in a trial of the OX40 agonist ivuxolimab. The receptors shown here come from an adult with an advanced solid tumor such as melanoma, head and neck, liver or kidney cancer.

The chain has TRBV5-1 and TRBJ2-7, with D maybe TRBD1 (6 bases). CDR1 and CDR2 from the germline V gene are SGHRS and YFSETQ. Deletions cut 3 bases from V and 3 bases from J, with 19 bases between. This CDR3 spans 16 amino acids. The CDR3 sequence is CASSSESTGYLYEQYF. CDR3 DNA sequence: TGCGCCAGCAGCTCAGAATCGACAGGTTATCTCTACGAGCAGTACTTC.

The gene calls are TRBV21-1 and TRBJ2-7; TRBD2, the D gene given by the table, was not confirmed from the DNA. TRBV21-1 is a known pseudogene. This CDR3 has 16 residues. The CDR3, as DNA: TGTGCCAGCAGCTCAGGTAGCGGGAGGAGCTCCTACGAGCAGTACTTC. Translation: CASSSGSGRSSYEQYF.

The CDR3 nucleotides read TGTGCCACCACTATGGGAGGAGCCCACGAGCAGTACTTC. As protein: CATTMGGAHEQYF. The V gene is TRBV25-1, the J gene TRBJ2-5; perhaps TRBD2 as D (6 bases). Gene TRBJ2-7 matches the end of the DNA better, so the J call may be wrong. Germline CDR1 MGHDK, CDR2 SYGVNS. This CDR3 has 13 amino acids.

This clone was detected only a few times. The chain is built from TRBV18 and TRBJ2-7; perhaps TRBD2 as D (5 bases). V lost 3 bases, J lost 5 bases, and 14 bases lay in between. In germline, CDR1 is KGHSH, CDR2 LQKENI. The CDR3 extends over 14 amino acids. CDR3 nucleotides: TGTGCCAGCTCACCCCGAGACGGGGTAGACGAGCAGTACTTC. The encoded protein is CASSPRDGVDEQYF.

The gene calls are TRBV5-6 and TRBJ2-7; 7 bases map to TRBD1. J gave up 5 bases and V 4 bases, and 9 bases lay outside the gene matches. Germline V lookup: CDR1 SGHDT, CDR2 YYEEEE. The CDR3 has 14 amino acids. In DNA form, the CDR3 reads TGTGCCAGCAGCACGACGACAGGGTACCACGAGCAGTACTTC. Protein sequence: CASSTTTGYHEQYF.

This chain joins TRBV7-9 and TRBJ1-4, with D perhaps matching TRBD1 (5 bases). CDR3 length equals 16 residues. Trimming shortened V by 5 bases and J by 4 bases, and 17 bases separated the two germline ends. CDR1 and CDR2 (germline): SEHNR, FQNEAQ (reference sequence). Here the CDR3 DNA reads TGTGCCAGCAGCCCCCCAACCGGGACCGATAATGAAAAACTGTTTTTT. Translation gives CASSPPTGTDNEKLFF.

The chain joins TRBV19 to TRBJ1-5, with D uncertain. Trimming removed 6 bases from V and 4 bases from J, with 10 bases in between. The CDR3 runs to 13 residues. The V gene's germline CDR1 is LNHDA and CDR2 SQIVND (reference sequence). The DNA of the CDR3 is TGTGCCAGTAGCCCAGCCTTAAATCAGCCCCAGCATTTT. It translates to CASSPALNQPQHF.

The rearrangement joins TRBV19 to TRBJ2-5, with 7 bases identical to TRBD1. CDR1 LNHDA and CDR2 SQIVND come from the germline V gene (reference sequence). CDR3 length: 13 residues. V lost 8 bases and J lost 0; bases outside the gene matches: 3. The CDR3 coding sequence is TGTGCCAGTTGTGACAGGGACCAAGAGACCCAGTACTTC. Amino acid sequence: CASCDRDQETQYF.

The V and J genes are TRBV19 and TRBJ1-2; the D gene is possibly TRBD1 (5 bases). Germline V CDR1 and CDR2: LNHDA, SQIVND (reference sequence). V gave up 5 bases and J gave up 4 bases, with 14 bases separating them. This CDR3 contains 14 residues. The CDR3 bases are TGTGCCAGTAGTCTGACAGTGTCCGGCTATGGCTACACCTTC. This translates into CASSLTVSGYGYTF.

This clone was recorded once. The CDR3 here is CASHFGVGEQYF. The CDR3 DNA reads as TGTGCCAGCCACTTTGGGGTAGGGGAGCAGTACTTC. The V and J genes are TRBV5-6 and TRBJ2-7; D gene uncertain. Per germline, CDR1 SGHDT and CDR2 YYEEEE. The V gene lost 7 bases and the J gene lost 7 bases, with 15 bases spanning the gap. The CDR3 spans 12 residues.

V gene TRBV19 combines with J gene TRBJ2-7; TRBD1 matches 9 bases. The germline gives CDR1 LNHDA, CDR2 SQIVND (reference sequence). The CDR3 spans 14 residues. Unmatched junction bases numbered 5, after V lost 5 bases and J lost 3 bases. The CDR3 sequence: CASSFGTGHYEQYF. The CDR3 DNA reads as TGTGCCAGTAGTTTCGGGACAGGGCACTACGAGCAGTACTTC.

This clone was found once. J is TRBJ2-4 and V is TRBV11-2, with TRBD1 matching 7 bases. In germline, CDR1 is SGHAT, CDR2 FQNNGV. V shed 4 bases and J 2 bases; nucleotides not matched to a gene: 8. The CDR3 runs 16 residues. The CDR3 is CASSSIDRVTKNIQYF. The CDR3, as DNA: TGTGCCAGCAGCTCCATCGACAGGGTCACCAAAAACATTCAGTACTTC.

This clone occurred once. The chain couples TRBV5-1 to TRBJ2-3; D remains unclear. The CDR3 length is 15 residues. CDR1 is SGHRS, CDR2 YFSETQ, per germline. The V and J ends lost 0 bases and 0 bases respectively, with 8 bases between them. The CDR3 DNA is TGCGCCAGCAGCTTGGAGTCATATAGCACAGATACGCAGTATTTT. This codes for CASSLESYSTDTQYF.

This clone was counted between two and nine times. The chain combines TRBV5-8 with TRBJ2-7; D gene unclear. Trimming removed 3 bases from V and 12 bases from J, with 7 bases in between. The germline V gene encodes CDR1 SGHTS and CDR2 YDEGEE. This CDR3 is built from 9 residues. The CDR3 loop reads CASSWYRYF. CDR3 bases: TGTGCCAGCAGCTGGTATCGGTACTTC. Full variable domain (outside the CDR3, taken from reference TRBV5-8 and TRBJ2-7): EAGVTQSPTHLIKTRGQQATLRCSPISGHTSVYWYQQALGLGLQFLLWYDEGEERNRGNFPPRFSGRQFPNYSSELNVNALELEDSALYLCASSWYRYFGPGTRLTVT.

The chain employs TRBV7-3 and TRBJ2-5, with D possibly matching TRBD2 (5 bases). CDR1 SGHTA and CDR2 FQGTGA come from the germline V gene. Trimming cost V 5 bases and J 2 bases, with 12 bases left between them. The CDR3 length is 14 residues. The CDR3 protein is CASSTMGGQETQYF. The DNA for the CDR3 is TGTGCCAGCAGCACCATGGGCGGGCAAGAGACCCAGTACTTC.

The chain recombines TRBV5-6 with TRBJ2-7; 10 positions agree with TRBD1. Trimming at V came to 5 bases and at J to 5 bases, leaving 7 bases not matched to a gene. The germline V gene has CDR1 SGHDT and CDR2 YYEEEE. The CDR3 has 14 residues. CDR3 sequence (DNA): TGTGCCAGCAGATCTGGGACAGGGGACCACGAGCAGTACTTC. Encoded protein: CASRSGTGDHEQYF.

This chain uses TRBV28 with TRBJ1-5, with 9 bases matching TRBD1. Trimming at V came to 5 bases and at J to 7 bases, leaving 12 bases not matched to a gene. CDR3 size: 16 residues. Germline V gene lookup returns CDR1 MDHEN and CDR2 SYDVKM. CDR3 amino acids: CASSGTGGAFRQPQHF. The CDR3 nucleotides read TGTGCCAGCAGTGGAACAGGGGGCGCTTTCAGGCAGCCCCAGCATTTT.

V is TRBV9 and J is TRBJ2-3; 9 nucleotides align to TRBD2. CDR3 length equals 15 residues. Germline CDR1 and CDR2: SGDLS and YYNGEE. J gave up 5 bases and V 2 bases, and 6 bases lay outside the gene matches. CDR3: CASSVTSGGIDTQYF. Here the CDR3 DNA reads TGTGCCAGCAGCGTTACGAGCGGGGGGATAGATACGCAGTATTTT.

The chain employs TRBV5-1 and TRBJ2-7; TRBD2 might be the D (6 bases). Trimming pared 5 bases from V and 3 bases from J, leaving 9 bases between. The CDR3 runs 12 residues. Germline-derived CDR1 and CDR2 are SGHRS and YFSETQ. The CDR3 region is CASRSGSYEQYF. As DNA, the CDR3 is TGCGCCAGCAGATCCGGGAGCTACGAGCAGTACTTC.

DNA of the CDR3: TGTGCCAGCAGCTCTCACACAGATACGCAGTATTTT. Encoded protein: CASSSHTDTQYF. The J gene is TRBJ2-3, the V gene TRBV5-4, with unresolved D. Trimming took 3 bases from V and 2 from J, leaving 4 bases between them. Per germline, CDR1 SGHNT and CDR2 YYREEE (reference sequence). The CDR3 loop spans 12 amino acids.

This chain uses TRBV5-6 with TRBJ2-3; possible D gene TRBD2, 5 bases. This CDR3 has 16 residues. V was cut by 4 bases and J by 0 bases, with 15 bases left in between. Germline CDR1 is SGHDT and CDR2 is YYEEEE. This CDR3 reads CASSPGILSSTDTQYF. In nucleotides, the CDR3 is TGTGCCAGCAGCCCCGGGATTTTAAGTAGCACAGATACGCAGTATTTT.

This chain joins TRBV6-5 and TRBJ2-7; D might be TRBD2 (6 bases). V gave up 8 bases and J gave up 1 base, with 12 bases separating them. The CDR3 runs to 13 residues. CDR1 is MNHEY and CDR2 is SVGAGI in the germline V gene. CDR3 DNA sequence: TGTGCCAGCGGACTAACAGGTTCCTACGAGCAGTACTTC. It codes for CASGLTGSYEQYF.

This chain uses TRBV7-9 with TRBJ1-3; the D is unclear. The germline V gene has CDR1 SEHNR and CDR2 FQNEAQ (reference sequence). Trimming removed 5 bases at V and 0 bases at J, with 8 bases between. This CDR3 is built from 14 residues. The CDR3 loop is CASSPLSSGNTIYF. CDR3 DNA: TGTGCCAGCAGCCCCTTGTCCTCTGGAAACACCATATATTTT. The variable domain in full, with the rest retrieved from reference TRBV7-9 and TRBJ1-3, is DTGVSQNPRHKITKRGQNVTFRCDPISEHNRLYWYRQTLGQGPEFLTYFQNEAQLEKSRLLSDRFSAERPKGSFSTLEIQRTEQGDSAMYLCASSPLSSGNTIYFGEGSWLTVV.

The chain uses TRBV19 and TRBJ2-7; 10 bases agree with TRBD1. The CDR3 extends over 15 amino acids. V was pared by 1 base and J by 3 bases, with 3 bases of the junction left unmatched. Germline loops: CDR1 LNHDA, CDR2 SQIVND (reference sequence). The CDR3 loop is CASSIGQGAFYEQYF. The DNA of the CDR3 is TGTGCCAGTAGTATAGGACAGGGGGCCTTCTACGAGCAGTACTTC. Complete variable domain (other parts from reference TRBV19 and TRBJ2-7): DGGITQSPKYLFRKEGQNVTLSCEQNLNHDAMYWYRQDPGQGLRLIYYSQIVNDFQKGDIAEGYSVSREKKESFPLTVTSAQKNPTAFYLCASSIGQGAFYEQYFGPGTRLTVT.